This T cell receptor beta chain comes out of a study of PD-1 blockade in classical Hodgkin lymphoma. The study, taken as a whole, reports: Reported findings placed baseline TCR diversity lower in newly diagnosed patients (compared with healthy donors).

Judged by abundance, this clone is large. The antigen is unknown. This table comes from immunoSEQ multiplex PCR, and its TCRdb copy is limited to in-frame clones, with some not included. The table lists 15,000 or so clones, roughly 66% of them singletons. Each patient relapsed following autologous stem cell transplantation, and prior brentuximab vedotin exposure differed. Trimming stripped 2 bases from V and 6 bases from J, with 17 bases between. Per germline, CDR1 SEHNR and CDR2 FQNEAQ (reference sequence). The CDR3 is 15 amino acids. Material: peripheral blood mononuclear cells (PBMCs), obtained at baseline. The receptor's source is a human donor with classical Hodgkin lymphoma. The rearrangement joins TRBV7-9 to TRBJ2-7, with a possible D match to TRBD2 (5 bases). CDR3 loop: CASSLMWEHSLEQYF. The CDR3, as DNA: TGTGCCAGCAGCTTAATGTGGGAGCATAGCCTCGAGCAGTACTTC. The entire variable domain, with the rest obtained from reference TRBV7-9 and TRBJ2-7, is as follows: DTGVSQNPRHKITKRGQNVTFRCDPISEHNRLYWYRQTLGQGPEFLTYFQNEAQLEKSRLLSDRFSAERPKGSFSTLEIQRTEQGDSAMYLCASSLMWEHSLEQYFGPGTRLTVT.